This T cell receptor (beta chain) appears in the sequencing data of a study of shared clonotypes between healthy human individuals. Concerning this clone: What it recognizes is unknown.

V dropped 4 bases and J dropped 2 bases, with 12 bases sitting between them. Looked up from germline, CDR1 is MGHRA and CDR2 is YSYEKL. The CDR3 runs to 15 residues. An assay was performed, and its level was deep. Per the original methods: Because ImmunoSEQ provided only junction sequences with no quality scores, the filtering differed. Repertoires were generated with immunoSEQ multiplex PCR, while TCRdb's copy carries only in-frame clones and drops some. Clone size and V and J calls were adopted from that table, with D and trimming inferred from the DNA. The table has around 1.4 million clones, just under 99% seen once. Study results and caveats: Among the subsets, naive ones generally showed larger estimated richness than memory ones.

The sample comprised naive CD4+ T cells sorted from blood. Subset reported: CD45RA+ positively selected. This receptor was identified in a man younger than 40 in good health. V gene TRBV4-1 combines with J gene TRBJ2-1; no firm D call. This CDR3 reads CASSPVGIPYNEQFF. The CDR3 region has the DNA TGCGCCAGCAGCCCGGTGGGAATACCCTACAATGAGCAGTTCTTC.